This TCR beta chain was profiled in a study of cytomegalovirus exposure and HLA in healthy donors. This clone was counted a few times. Its antigen is currently unknown. Whole-study results and caveats: Across donors, presence/absence analyses took sequencing depth to be roughly uniform. Reportedly, TCR beta sequences accurately predicted HLA-A and HLA-B alleles in most subjects.

The germline V and J ends were trimmed by 1 base and 5 bases, with 11 bases remaining between them. The CDR3 is 14 residues long. Germline CDR1 SEHNR, CDR2 FQNEAQ (reference sequence). The PCR ran on 60 Vbeta and 13 Jbeta primers. Only in-frame clones appear in the TCRdb table, and some are missing; sequencing was by immunoSEQ multiplex PCR. The table records some 170,000 clones, less than 80% of them present only once. This chain connects TRBV7-9 to TRBJ2-5; D might be TRBD1 (6 bases). The source of this sequence is a man aged 40-55 years in good health and CMV-seronegative. Sequencing was performed on PBMCs. The CDR3 nucleotides are TGTGCCAGCAGCTTAGTGGGGGCAGGGGAGACCCAGTACTTC. This codes for CASSLVGAGETQYF.